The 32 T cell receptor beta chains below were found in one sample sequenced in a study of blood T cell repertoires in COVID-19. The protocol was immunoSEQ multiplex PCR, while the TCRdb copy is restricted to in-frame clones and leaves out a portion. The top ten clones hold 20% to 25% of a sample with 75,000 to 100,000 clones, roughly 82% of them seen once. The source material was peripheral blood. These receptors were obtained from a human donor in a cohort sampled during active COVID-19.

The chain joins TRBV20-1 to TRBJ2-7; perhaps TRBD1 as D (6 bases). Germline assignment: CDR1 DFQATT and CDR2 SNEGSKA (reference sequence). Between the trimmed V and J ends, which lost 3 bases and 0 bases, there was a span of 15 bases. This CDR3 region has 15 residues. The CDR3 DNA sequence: TGCAGTGCTAGTGATGGACAGACATTCTCCTACGAGCAGTACTTC. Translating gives CSASDGQTFSYEQYF.

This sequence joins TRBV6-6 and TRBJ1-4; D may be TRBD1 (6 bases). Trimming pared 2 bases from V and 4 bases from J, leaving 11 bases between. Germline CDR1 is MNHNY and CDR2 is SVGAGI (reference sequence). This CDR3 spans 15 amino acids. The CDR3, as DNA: TGTGCCAGCAGTTACGGGGGCAGGTTTAATGAAAAACTGTTTTTT. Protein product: CASSYGGRFNEKLFF.

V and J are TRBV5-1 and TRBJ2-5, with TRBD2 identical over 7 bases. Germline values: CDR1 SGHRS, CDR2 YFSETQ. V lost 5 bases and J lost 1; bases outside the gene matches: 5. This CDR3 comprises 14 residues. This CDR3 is CASRATSSQETQYF. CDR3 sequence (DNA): TGCGCCAGCAGAGCGACTAGCAGCCAAGAGACCCAGTACTTC. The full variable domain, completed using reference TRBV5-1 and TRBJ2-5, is KAGVTQTPRYLIKTRGQQVTLSCSPISGHRSVSWYQQTPGQGLQFLFEYFSETQRNKGNFPGRFSGRQFSNSRSEMNVSTLELGDSALYLCASRATSSQETQYFGPGTRLLVL.

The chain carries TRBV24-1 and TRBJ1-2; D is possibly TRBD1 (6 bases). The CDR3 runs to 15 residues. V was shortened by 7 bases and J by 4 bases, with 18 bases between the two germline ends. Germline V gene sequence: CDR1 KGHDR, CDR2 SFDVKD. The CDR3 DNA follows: TGTGCCACCAGCTCCGCGGGGGCAGCGAGCTATGGCTACACCTTC. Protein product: CATSSAGAASYGYTF.

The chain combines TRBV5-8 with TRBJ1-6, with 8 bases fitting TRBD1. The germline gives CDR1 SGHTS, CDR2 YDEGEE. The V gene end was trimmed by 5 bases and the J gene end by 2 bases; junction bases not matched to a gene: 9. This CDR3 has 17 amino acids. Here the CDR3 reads CASSPTGGRTYNSPLHF. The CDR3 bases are TGTGCCAGCAGTCCTACAGGGGGAAGAACCTATAATTCACCCCTCCACTTT.

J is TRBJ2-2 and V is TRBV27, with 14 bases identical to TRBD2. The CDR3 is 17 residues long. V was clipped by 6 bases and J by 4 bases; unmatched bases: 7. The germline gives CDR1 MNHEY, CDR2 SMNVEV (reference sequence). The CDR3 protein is CASRTSGGAIVTGELFF. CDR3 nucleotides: TGTGCCAGCAGGACTAGCGGGGGGGCAATCGTCACCGGGGAGCTGTTTTTT.

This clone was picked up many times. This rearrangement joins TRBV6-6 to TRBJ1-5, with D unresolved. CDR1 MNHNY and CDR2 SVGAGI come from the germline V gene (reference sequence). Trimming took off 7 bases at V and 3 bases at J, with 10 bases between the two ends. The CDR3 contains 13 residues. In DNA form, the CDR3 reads TGTGCCAGCACCGGGAGGATCAATCAGCCCCAGCATTTT. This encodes CASTGRINQPQHF.

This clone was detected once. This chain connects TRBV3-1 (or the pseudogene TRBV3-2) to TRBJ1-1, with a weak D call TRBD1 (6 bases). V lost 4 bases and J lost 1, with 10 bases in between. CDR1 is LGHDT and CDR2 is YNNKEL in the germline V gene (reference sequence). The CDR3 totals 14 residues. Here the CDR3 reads CASSLSTGNTEAFF. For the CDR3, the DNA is TGTGCCAGCAGCCTATCGACAGGGAACACTGAAGCTTTCTTT.

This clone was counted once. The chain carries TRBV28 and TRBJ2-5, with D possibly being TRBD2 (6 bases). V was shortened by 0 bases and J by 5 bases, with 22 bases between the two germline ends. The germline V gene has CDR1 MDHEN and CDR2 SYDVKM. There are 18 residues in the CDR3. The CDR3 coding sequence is TGTGCCAGCAGTTTATGGGTAACTAGCTCCGAGATGAGGGAGACCCAGTACTTC. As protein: CASSLWVTSSEMRETQYF.

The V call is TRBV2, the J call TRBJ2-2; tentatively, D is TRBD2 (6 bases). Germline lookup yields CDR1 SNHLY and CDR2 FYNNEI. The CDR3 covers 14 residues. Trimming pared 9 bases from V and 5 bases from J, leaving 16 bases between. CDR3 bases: TGTGCCAGTCGTCGTGGGGGAGGAACCGGGGAGCTGTTTTTT. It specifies CASRRGGGTGELFF.

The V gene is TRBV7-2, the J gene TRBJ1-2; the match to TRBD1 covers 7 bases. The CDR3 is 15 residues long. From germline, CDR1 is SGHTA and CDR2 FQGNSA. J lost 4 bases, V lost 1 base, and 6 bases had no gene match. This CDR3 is CASSLGTGVIYGYTF. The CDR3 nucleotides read TGTGCCAGCAGCTTAGGGACAGGTGTCATCTATGGCTACACCTTC.

The CDR3 spells CASSSGQGYEQYF. The CDR3 nucleotides are TGCGCCAGCAGCTCGGGACAGGGCTACGAGCAGTACTTC. V is TRBV5-1 and J is TRBJ2-7; 9 bases match TRBD1. The J segment lost 3 bases and the V segment lost 3 bases, leaving 1 base of the junction unmatched. Germline values: CDR1 SGHRS, CDR2 YFSETQ. This CDR3 has 13 residues.

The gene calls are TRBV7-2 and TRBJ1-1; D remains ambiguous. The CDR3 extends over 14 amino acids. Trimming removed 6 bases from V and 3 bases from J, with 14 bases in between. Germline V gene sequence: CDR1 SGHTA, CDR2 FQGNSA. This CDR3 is CASSGTPGYTEAFF. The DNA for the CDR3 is TGTGCCAGCAGTGGTACCCCGGGGTACACTGAAGCTTTCTTT. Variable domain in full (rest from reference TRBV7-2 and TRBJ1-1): GAGVSQSPSNKVTEKGKDVELRCDPISGHTALYWYRQSLGQGLEFLIYFQGNSAPDKSGLPSDRFSAERTGGSVSTLTIQRTQQEDSAVYLCASSGTPGYTEAFFGQGTRLTVV.

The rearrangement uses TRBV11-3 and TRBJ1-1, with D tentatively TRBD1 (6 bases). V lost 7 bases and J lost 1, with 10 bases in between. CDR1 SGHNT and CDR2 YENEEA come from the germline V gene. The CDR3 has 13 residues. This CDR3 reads CASKGRGNTEAFF. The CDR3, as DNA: TGTGCCAGCAAGGGCAGGGGGAACACTGAAGCTTTCTTT.

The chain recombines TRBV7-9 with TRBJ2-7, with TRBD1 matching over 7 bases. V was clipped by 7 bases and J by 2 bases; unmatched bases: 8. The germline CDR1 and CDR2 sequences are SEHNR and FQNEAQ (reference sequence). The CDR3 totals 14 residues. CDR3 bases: TGTGCCAGCACCACGACAGGGCGCCCCTACGAGCAGTACTTC. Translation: CASTTTGRPYEQYF.

The CDR3 loop is CASSLLQAGELFF. Here the CDR3 DNA reads TGTGCCAGCAGCTTATTACAGGCCGGGGAGCTGTTTTTT. The genes are TRBV11-2 and TRBJ2-2; maybe TRBD1 (5 bases). Deletions cut 2 bases from V and 6 bases from J, with 7 bases between. The CDR3 contains 13 residues. CDR1 SGHAT and CDR2 FQNNGV come from the germline V gene.

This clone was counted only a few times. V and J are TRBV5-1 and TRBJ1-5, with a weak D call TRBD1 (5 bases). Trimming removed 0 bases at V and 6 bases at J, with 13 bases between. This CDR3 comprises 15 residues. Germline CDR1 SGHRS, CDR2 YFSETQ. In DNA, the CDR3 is TGCGCCAGCAGCTTGGCGGGGGAACTCCTTCAGCCCCAGCATTTT. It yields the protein CASSLAGELLQPQHF. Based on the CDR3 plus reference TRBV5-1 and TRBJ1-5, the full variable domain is KAGVTQTPRYLIKTRGQQVTLSCSPISGHRSVSWYQQTPGQGLQFLFEYFSETQRNKGNFPGRFSGRQFSNSRSEMNVSTLELGDSALYLCASSLAGELLQPQHFGDGTRLSIL.

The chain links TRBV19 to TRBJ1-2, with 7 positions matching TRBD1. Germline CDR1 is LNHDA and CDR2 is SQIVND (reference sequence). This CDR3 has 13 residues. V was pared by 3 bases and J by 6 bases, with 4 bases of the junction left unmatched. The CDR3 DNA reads TGTGCCAGTAGTATCGACAGGGAGCATGGCTACACCTTC. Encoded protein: CASSIDREHGYTF.

DNA for the CDR3: TGTGCCAGCATCAGAGATGGGACAGGAATCTACGAGCAGTACTTC. Amino acid sequence: CASIRDGTGIYEQYF. The chain uses TRBV6-5 and TRBJ2-7; 8 bases align to TRBD1. V shed 7 bases and J 3 bases; nucleotides not matched to a gene: 11. The CDR3 loop spans 15 amino acids. The V gene's germline CDR1 is MNHEY and CDR2 SVGAGI.

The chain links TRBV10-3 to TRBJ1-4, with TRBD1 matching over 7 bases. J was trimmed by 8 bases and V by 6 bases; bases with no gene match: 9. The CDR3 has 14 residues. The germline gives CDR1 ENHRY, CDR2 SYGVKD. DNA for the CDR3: TGTGCCATCAGAATAGGACAGGAGAGCGAAAAACTGTTTTTT. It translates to CAIRIGQESEKLFF.

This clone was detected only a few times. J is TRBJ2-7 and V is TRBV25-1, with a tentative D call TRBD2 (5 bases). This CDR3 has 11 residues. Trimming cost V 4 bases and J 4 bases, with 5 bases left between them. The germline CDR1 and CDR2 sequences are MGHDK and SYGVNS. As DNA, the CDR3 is TGTGCCAGCAGTGGGGAGTACGAGCAGTACTTC. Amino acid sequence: CASSGEYEQYF.

CDR3 sequence: CASSPWQGSNQPQHF. The CDR3 DNA is TGTGCCAGTAGTCCGTGGCAGGGAAGCAATCAGCCCCAGCATTTT. J is TRBJ1-5 and V is TRBV19, with TRBD1 as a possible D gene (5 bases). Germline V CDR1 and CDR2: LNHDA, SQIVND (reference sequence). There are 15 residues in the CDR3. V dropped 5 bases and J dropped 1 base, with 12 bases sitting between them.

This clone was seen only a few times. The CDR3 is CASSLRGADTQYF. CDR3 DNA sequence: TGTGCCAGCAGTCTACGGGGGGCAGATACGCAGTATTTT. The chain couples TRBV27 to TRBJ2-3; 7 bases are a match to TRBD2. The junction had 3 bases not matched to a gene; V was cut back by 5 bases and J by 4 bases. Germline-derived CDR1 and CDR2 are MNHEY and SMNVEV (reference sequence). This CDR3 comprises 13 residues.

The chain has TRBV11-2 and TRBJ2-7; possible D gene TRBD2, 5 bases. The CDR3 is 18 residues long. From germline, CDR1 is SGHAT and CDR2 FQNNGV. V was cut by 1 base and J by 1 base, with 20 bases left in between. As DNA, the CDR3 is TGTGCCAGCAGCTTAGGGCCCCTTGACTACTTAGCTTCCTACGAGCAGTACTTC. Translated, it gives CASSLGPLDYLASYEQYF.

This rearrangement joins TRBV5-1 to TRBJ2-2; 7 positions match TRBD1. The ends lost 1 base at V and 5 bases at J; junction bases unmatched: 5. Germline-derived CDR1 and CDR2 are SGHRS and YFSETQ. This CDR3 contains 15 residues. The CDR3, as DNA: TGCGCCAGCAGCTTGAGAACAGGGGAAACCGGGGAGCTGTTTTTT. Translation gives CASSLRTGETGELFF.

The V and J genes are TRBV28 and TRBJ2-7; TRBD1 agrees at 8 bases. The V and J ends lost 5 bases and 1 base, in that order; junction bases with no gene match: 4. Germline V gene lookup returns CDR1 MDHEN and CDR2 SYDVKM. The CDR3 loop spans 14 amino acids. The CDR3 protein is CASSPTGGSYEQYF. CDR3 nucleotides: TGTGCCAGCAGTCCTACAGGGGGTTCCTACGAGCAGTACTTC.

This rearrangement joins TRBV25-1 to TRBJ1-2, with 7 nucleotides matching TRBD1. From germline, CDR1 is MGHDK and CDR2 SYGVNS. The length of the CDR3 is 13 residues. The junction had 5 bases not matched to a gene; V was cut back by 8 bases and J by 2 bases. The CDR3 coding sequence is TGTGCCAGCCAACGGACAGGAAACTATGGCTACACCTTC. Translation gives CASQRTGNYGYTF.

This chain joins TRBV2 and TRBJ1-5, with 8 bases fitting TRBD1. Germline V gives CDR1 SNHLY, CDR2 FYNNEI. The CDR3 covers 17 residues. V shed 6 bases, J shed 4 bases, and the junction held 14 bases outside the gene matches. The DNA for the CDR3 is TGTGCCAGCAGCCTCGGACAGGGCAGGGGAGGAAATCAGCCCCAGCATTTT. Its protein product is CASSLGQGRGGNQPQHF.

The CDR3 reads CASISTAQETQYF. CDR3 nucleotides: TGTGCCAGCATAAGCACAGCACAAGAGACCCAGTACTTC. This chain connects TRBV12-3 or TRBV12-4 to TRBJ2-5; no firm D call. Trimming stripped 7 bases from V and 2 bases from J, with 11 bases between. The CDR3 has 13 residues.

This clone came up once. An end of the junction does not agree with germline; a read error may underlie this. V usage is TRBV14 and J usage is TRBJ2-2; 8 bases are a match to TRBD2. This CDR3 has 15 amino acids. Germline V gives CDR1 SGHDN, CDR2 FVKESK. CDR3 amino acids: CASSQELAGTEELFF. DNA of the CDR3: TGTGCCAGCAGCCAAGAGCTAGCGGGCACCGAGGAGCTGTTTTTT.

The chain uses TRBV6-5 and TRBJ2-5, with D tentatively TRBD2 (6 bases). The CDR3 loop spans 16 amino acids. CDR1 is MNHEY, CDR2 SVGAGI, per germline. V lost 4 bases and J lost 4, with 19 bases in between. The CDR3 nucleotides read TGTGCCAGCAGTTCCGCAGGATCGGGGGTACGAGAGACCCAGTACTTC. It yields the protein CASSSAGSGVRETQYF.

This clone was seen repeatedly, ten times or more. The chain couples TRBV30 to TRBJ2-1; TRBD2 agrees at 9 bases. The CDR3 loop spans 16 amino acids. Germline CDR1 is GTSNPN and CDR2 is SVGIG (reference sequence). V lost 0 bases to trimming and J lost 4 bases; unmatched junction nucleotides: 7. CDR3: CAWSVGPAGGYNEQFF. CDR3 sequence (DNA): TGTGCCTGGAGTGTAGGGCCGGCGGGGGGGTACAATGAGCAGTTCTTC.